The 32 T cell receptor beta chains below all came from one sample that was sequenced in a study of cytomegalovirus exposure and HLA in healthy donors. The PCR used 60 Vbeta and 13 Jbeta primers. Sequencing used immunoSEQ multiplex PCR; TCRdb keeps in-frame clones, though not all of them. The repertoire consists of 110,000 to 150,000 clones, with 75% occurring once and the leading ten covering 7%. The sequenced material came from PBMCs. The receptors shown here come from a man aged 25-40 years in good health and CMV-seronegative.

This clone was detected once. V gene TRBV5-6 combines with J gene TRBJ1-4, with TRBD1 identical over 9 bases. There are 16 residues in the CDR3. Trimming took 4 bases from V and 2 from J; bases not matched to a gene: 6. Germline CDR1 reads SGHDT; CDR2 reads YYEEEE. The CDR3: CASSRGQGSTNEKLFF. In DNA, the CDR3 is TGTGCCAGCAGCCGGGGACAGGGTTCCACTAATGAAAAACTGTTTTTT.

A remark on this clone: One end of the junction is discordant with germline, which a read error may explain. The chain carries TRBV29-1 and TRBJ1-4, with TRBD1 as a possible D gene (5 bases). The CDR3 is 13 residues long. From germline, CDR1 is SQVTM and CDR2 ANQGSEA. CDR3 residues: CSVEAGTGEELFF. DNA of the CDR3: TGCAGCGTTGAGGCGGGGACGGGTGAAGAACTGTTTTTT.

V is TRBV6-5 and J is TRBJ1-6, with D tentatively TRBD1 (6 bases). The CDR3 has 15 amino acids. Deletions cut 5 bases from V and 4 bases from J, with 12 bases between. CDR1 is MNHEY, CDR2 SVGAGI, per germline. CDR3 nucleotides: TGTGCCAGCAGTGCAGGGGATTATTATAATTCACCCCTCCACTTT. This encodes CASSAGDYYNSPLHF.

The rearrangement links TRBV30 to TRBJ1-2; tentative D call: TRBD1 (5 bases). The CDR3 is made up of 16 amino acids. V lost 1 base, J lost 0 bases, and 15 bases lay in between. CDR1 and CDR2 from the germline V gene are GTSNPN and SVGIG (reference sequence). CDR3 DNA sequence: TGTGCCTGGAGTGAGGCAGGGATAGATTCTAACTATGGCTACACCTTC. Protein product: CAWSEAGIDSNYGYTF.

This clone occurred a few times. The chain recombines TRBV27 with TRBJ2-1; tentatively, D is TRBD2 (5 bases). This CDR3 is 15 amino acids long. V was shortened by 0 bases and J by 4 bases, with 10 bases between the two germline ends. Germline CDR1 is MNHEY and CDR2 is SMNVEV (reference sequence). This CDR3 is CASSLSRAAYNEQFF. The CDR3 bases are TGTGCCAGCAGTTTATCGAGGGCGGCTTACAATGAGCAGTTCTTC.

V and J are TRBV9 and TRBJ1-2; no firm D call. Deletions cut 2 bases from V and 2 bases from J, with 10 bases between. Germline lookup yields CDR1 SGDLS and CDR2 YYNGEE. The CDR3 is 14 amino acids. The CDR3 loop reads CASSVRGRNYGYTF. DNA for the CDR3: TGTGCCAGCAGCGTTCGAGGTCGCAACTATGGCTACACCTTC.

The chain has TRBV28 and TRBJ2-7; 12 bases match TRBD2. The ends lost 3 bases at V and 1 base at J; junction bases unmatched: 10. This CDR3 contains 18 residues. Germline V gene sequence: CDR1 MDHEN, CDR2 SYDVKM. CDR3 protein: CASSFTIRLAGDSYEQYF. DNA for the CDR3: TGTGCCAGCAGTTTCACGATTCGACTAGCGGGGGATTCCTACGAGCAGTACTTC.

V is TRBV5-5 and J is TRBJ1-2, with unresolved D. CDR1 and CDR2 from the germline V gene are SGHKS and YYEKEE (reference sequence). V was pared by 3 bases and J by 3 bases, with 9 bases between. The CDR3 runs 13 residues. CDR3 residues: CASSSDGDYGYTF. The DNA of the CDR3 is TGTGCCAGCAGCTCGGACGGGGACTATGGCTACACCTTC. Supplemented by reference TRBV5-5 and TRBJ1-2, the full variable domain reads DAGVTQSPTHLIKTRGQQVTLRCSPISGHKSVSWYQQVLGQGPQFIFQYYEKEERGRGNFPDRFSARQFPNYSSELNVNALLLGDSALYLCASSSDGDYGYTFGSGTRLTVV.

The rearrangement joins TRBV4-1 to TRBJ2-2, with D perhaps matching TRBD1 (5 bases). Germline loops: CDR1 MGHRA, CDR2 YSYEKL. The CDR3 is 18 residues long. Trimming removed 0 bases from V and 3 bases from J, with 17 bases in between. The CDR3 region is CASSQDRWQGRDTGELFF. The CDR3 bases are TGCGCCAGCAGCCAAGATCGGTGGCAGGGTCGGGACACCGGGGAGCTGTTTTTT.

The chain couples TRBV7-8 to TRBJ2-2; 14 bases are a match to TRBD2. The V gene's germline CDR1 is SGHVS and CDR2 FQNEAQ. V lost 1 base to trimming and J lost 6 bases; unmatched junction nucleotides: 1. The CDR3 consists of 16 residues. The DNA for the CDR3 is TGTGCCAGCAGCTTAGGGACTAGCGGGAGGTCCGGGGAGCTGTTTTTT. It is translated as CASSLGTSGRSGELFF. Based on the CDR3 plus reference TRBV7-8 and TRBJ2-2, the full variable domain is GAGVSQSPRYKVAKRGQDVALRCDPISGHVSLFWYQQALGQGPEFLTYFQNEAQLDKSGLPSDRFFAERPEGSVSTLKIQRTQQEDSAVYLCASSLGTSGRSGELFFGEGSRLTVL.

The chain links TRBV9 to TRBJ2-6; D remains ambiguous. Between the trimmed V and J ends, which lost 0 bases and 0 bases, there was a span of 10 bases. In germline, CDR1 is SGDLS, CDR2 YYNGEE. This CDR3 comprises 17 residues. CDR3 region: CASSVALGPSGANVLTF. In nucleotides, the CDR3 is TGTGCCAGCAGCGTAGCTTTGGGCCCCTCTGGGGCCAACGTCCTGACTTTC.

The chain has TRBV29-1 and TRBJ2-4; possible D gene TRBD1, 5 bases. V was shortened by 7 bases and J by 1 base, with 8 bases between the two germline ends. Germline CDR1 and CDR2: SQVTM and ANQGSEA. This CDR3 has 12 amino acids. The CDR3 nucleotides read TGCAGCGGCAGGGTGGCCAAAAACATTCAGTACTTC. Protein sequence: CSGRVAKNIQYF.

This chain links TRBV18 with TRBJ1-1; 8 bases align to TRBD1. Unmatched junction bases numbered 5, after V lost 6 bases and J lost 2 bases. Germline CDR1 reads KGHSH; CDR2 reads LQKENI. There are 14 residues in the CDR3. CDR3 sequence: CASSRGQGNTEAFF. The CDR3 DNA reads as TGTGCCAGCTCCCGCGGACAGGGTAACACTGAAGCTTTCTTT. Filled out from reference TRBV18 and TRBJ1-1, the complete variable domain reads NAGVMQNPRHLVRRRGQEARLRCSPMKGHSHVYWYRQLPEEGLKFMVYLQKENIIDESGMPKERFSAEFPKEGPSILRIQQVVRGDSAAYFCASSRGQGNTEAFFGQGTRLTVV.

V is TRBV14 and J is TRBJ2-5, with TRBD2 as a possible D gene (5 bases). Judging by the DNA end, TRBJ2-7 fits better; the J call may be wrong. The CDR3 contains 13 residues. Per the germline V gene, CDR1 is SGHDN and CDR2 is FVKESK. This CDR3 is CASSQDAGYEQYF. CDR3 sequence (DNA): TGTGCCAGCAGCCAAGATGCGGGCTACGAGCAGTACTTC.

This clone was observed once. This chain uses TRBV27 with TRBJ1-2; 7 nucleotides align to TRBD1. The CDR3 sequence is 13 residues long. V shed 6 bases, J shed 0 bases, and the junction held 1 base outside the gene matches. Per the germline V gene, CDR1 is MNHEY and CDR2 is SMNVEV (reference sequence). This CDR3 is CASRDRTNYGYTF. The CDR3 coding sequence is TGTGCCAGCAGGGACAGGACTAACTATGGCTACACCTTC.

The CDR3 bases are TGTGCCAGCAGCGTGGGGCAGGGGTACAACACTGAAGCTTTCTTT. Translation: CASSVGQGYNTEAFF. The chain has TRBV9 and TRBJ1-1; tentatively, D is TRBD1 (6 bases). The V gene lost 2 bases and the J gene lost 2 bases, with 13 bases spanning the gap. From germline, CDR1 is SGDLS and CDR2 YYNGEE. This CDR3 spans 15 amino acids.

The chain recombines TRBV18 with TRBJ1-2, with unresolved D. With 6 bases removed from V and 3 bases from J, the gap between germline ends came to 11 bases. The germline V gene has CDR1 KGHSH and CDR2 LQKENI. The CDR3 extends over 13 amino acids. As DNA, the CDR3 is TGTGCCAGCTCCAACCGACAAGACTATGGCTACACCTTC. This encodes CASSNRQDYGYTF.

This clone was counted only a few times. The V gene is TRBV28, the J gene TRBJ1-4, with 10 nucleotides matching TRBD1. Germline V gives CDR1 MDHEN, CDR2 SYDVKM. The V segment lost 2 bases and the J segment 7 bases; nucleotides outside the gene matches: 7. This CDR3 has 16 amino acids. Here the CDR3 reads CASSLEPGTGAEKLFF. The CDR3 coding sequence is TGTGCCAGCAGTTTAGAGCCCGGGACAGGGGCTGAAAAACTGTTTTTT. Looking up the rest from reference TRBV28 and TRBJ1-4 gives the full variable domain: DVKVTQSSRYLVKRTGEKVFLECVQDMDHENMFWYRQDPGLGLRLIYFSYDVKMKEKGDIPEGYSVSREKKERFSLILESASTNQTSMYLCASSLEPGTGAEKLFFGSGTQLSVL.

This clone has just a few counts. Here the CDR3 DNA reads TGTGCCAGCAGCTTAGTGCGGGGCACCGGGGAGCTGTTTTTT. It codes for CASSLVRGTGELFF. The chain couples TRBV7-2 to TRBJ2-2; D is possibly TRBD2 (6 bases). This CDR3 is built from 14 residues. Trimming shortened V by 1 base and J by 4 bases, and 7 bases separated the two germline ends. CDR1 SGHTA and CDR2 FQGNSA come from the germline V gene.

This chain uses TRBV18 with TRBJ1-3, with TRBD1 matching over 9 bases. Germline V gene data show CDR1 as KGHSH and CDR2 as LQKENI. V lost 5 bases, J lost 0 bases, and 14 bases stayed unmatched. The CDR3 runs to 19 residues. CDR3 DNA sequence: TGTGCCAGCTCATATTTCGGGACAGGGCCACCCAGCTCTGGAAACACCATATATTTT. It is translated as CASSYFGTGPPSSGNTIYF.

The genes are TRBV19 and TRBJ2-3, with 7 positions matching TRBD2. The CDR3 is 16 amino acids. Germline loops: CDR1 LNHDA, CDR2 SQIVND (reference sequence). Germline trimming cut 6 bases from V and 3 bases from J; bases unmatched to any gene: 12. DNA for the CDR3: TGTGCCAGTAGGGGCTTAAGGCTAGCGGAAACAGATACGCAGTATTTT. This codes for CASRGLRLAETDTQYF.

This chain uses TRBV28 with TRBJ2-7; TRBD2 aligns across 9 bases. The CDR3 totals 14 residues. J was trimmed by 6 bases and V by 7 bases; bases with no gene match: 10. Germline-derived CDR1 and CDR2 are MDHEN and SYDVKM. The chain's CDR3 is CASNQAGGWAEQYF. CDR3 DNA: TGTGCCAGCAACCAAGCGGGGGGCTGGGCCGAGCAGTACTTC.

V gene TRBV6-6 combines with J gene TRBJ2-5; D is uncertain. With 9 bases removed from V and 5 bases from J, the gap between germline ends came to 7 bases. The CDR3 consists of 10 residues. In germline, CDR1 is MNHNY, CDR2 SVGAGI (reference sequence). For the CDR3, the DNA is TGTGCCAGTTCTAAGGAGACCCAGTACTTC. It is translated as CASSKETQYF.

The genes are TRBV30 and TRBJ1-5; 9 nucleotides align to TRBD1. V gave up 1 base and J gave up 0 bases; unmatched junction bases: 4. The germline V gene has CDR1 GTSNPN and CDR2 SVGIG (reference sequence). The CDR3 contains 16 residues. The CDR3 DNA follows: TGTGCCTGGAGTGAACAGGGGGCTTATAGCAATCAGCCCCAGCATTTT. Its protein product is CAWSEQGAYSNQPQHF.

The chain uses TRBV6-1 and TRBJ1-1, with 8 bases aligning to TRBD1. The germline V gene encodes CDR1 MNHNS and CDR2 SASEGT. The V and J ends lost 8 bases and 5 bases, in that order; junction bases with no gene match: 4. The CDR3 has 12 residues. For the CDR3, the DNA is TGTGCCAGCGGAAGACAGGGGACTGAAGCTTTCTTT. Protein sequence: CASGRQGTEAFF.

The V call is TRBV19, the J call TRBJ2-1; TRBD2 agrees at 10 bases. The CDR3 extends over 16 amino acids. V shed 5 bases and J 3 bases; nucleotides not matched to a gene: 7. Germline V gene sequence: CDR1 LNHDA, CDR2 SQIVND (reference sequence). The CDR3 reads CASSEGTSEIYNEQFF. In DNA, the CDR3 is TGTGCCAGTAGTGAGGGGACTAGCGAGATCTACAATGAGCAGTTCTTC.

The chain combines TRBV2 with TRBJ1-2; 8 bases align to TRBD1. CDR3 length: 14 residues. With 8 bases clipped from V and 6 bases from J, the junction kept 11 bases outside the gene matches. Germline V CDR1 and CDR2: SNHLY, FYNNEI. CDR3 coding DNA: TGTGCCAGCGTCGGTCAGGGGGCGCGGGATGGCTACACCTTC. This codes for CASVGQGARDGYTF.

This chain links TRBV27 with TRBJ2-3, with D tentatively TRBD1 (6 bases). The V end lost 7 bases, the J end lost 6 bases, and 20 bases lay between the germline ends. CDR3 size: 15 residues. Germline CDR1 and CDR2: MNHEY and SMNVEV (reference sequence). Here the CDR3 DNA reads TGTGCCAGCACCGACATCGGAGGACAGCTTGATACGCAGTATTTT. It specifies CASTDIGGQLDTQYF.

V usage is TRBV7-2 and J usage is TRBJ2-7; D unclear. There are 12 residues in the CDR3. Trimming stripped 2 bases from V and 9 bases from J, with 11 bases between. From germline, CDR1 is SGHTA and CDR2 FQGNSA. The CDR3 DNA sequence: TGTGCCAGCAGCTTATCCCCCCCGTTGCAGTACTTC. Residues: CASSLSPPLQYF.

The chain links TRBV5-4 to TRBJ1-4; perhaps TRBD1 as D (5 bases). This CDR3 spans 15 amino acids. V was trimmed by 0 bases and J by 7 bases, leaving 13 bases between them. Germline V gene data show CDR1 as SGHNT and CDR2 as YYREEE (reference sequence). The CDR3 coding sequence is TGTGCCAGCAGCTTGGGGGCAGGGAACGGTGAAAAACTGTTTTTT. It encodes CASSLGAGNGEKLFF.

The CDR3 loop is CASSVDRGGNTIYF. CDR3 DNA: TGTGCCAGCAGCGTCGACAGGGGTGGAAACACCATATATTTT. This chain connects TRBV9 to TRBJ1-3; 8 bases agree with TRBD1. Per germline, CDR1 SGDLS and CDR2 YYNGEE. This CDR3 spans 14 amino acids. The trim removed 2 bases at V and 3 bases at J, leaving 1 base unmatched.

J is TRBJ1-2 and V is TRBV7-9; D is ambiguous. Germline V gene lookup returns CDR1 SEHNR and CDR2 FQNEAQ (reference sequence). The CDR3 is 14 amino acids. Trimming took off 5 bases at V and 3 bases at J, with 13 bases between the two ends. The CDR3 sequence is CASSEVARDYGYTF. DNA for the CDR3: TGTGCCAGCAGCGAGGTTGCCCGCGACTATGGCTACACCTTC.